This T cell receptor (beta chain) was documented in a study of T cells after yellow fever vaccination. Across the study: With SMART-Seq v4 Ultra Low Input, the fractions containing low cell numbers were prepared.

This clonotype appeared many times. A universal primer site and UMIs were added as TCR cDNA was made by 5'RACE template switching. Using its own MiXCR run on the 5' RACE reads, TCRdb lists one record per CDR3 protein. This table has some 300,000 distinct CDR3 sequences, roughly 4% appearing once. This CDR3 spans 16 amino acids. The material was PBMCs, obtained on the day of the yellow fever booster vaccination. The sequence was collected from a man aged 18 to 30 who received the YFV17D yellow fever vaccine. V usage is TRBV1 and J usage is TRBJ2-5; the table's D call, TRBD1, was not checked against the DNA. TRBV1 is noted as a pseudogene. CDR3 residues: CTSSLIPGGIQETQYF. The CDR3 nucleotides read TGCACCAGCAGCCTCATACCGGGGGGCATACAAGAGACCCAGTACTTC.